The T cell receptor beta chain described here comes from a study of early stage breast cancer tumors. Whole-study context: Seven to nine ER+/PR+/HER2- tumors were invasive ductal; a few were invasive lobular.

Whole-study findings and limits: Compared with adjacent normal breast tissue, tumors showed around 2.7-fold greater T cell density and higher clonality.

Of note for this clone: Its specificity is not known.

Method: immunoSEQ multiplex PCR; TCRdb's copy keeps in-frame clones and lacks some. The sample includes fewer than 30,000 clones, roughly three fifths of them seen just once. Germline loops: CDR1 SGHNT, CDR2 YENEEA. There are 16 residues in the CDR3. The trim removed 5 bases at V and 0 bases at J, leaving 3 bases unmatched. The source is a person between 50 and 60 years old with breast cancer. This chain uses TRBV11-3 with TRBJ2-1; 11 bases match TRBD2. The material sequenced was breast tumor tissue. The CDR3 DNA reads TGTGCCAGCAGCCGTAGCGGGAGGGCCTCCTACAATGAGCAGTTCTTC. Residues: CASSRSGRASYNEQFF.